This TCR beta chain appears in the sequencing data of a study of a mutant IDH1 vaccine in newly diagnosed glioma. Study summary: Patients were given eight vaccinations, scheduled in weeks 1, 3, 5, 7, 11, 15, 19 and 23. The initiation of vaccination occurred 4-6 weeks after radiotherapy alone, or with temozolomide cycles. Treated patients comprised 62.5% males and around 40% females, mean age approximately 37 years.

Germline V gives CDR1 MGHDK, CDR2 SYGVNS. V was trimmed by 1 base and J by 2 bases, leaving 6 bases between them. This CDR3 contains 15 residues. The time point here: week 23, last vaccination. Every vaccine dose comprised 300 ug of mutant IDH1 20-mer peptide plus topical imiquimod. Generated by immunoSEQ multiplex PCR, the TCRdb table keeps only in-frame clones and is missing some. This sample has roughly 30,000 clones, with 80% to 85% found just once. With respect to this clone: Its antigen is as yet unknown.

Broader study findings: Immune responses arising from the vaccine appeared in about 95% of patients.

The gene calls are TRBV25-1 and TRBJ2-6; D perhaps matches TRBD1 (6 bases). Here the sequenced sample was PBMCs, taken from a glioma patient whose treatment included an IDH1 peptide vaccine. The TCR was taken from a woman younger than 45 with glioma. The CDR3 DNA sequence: TGTGCCAGCAGTGAATGGGGGCCTGGGGCCAACGTCCTGACTTTC. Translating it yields CASSEWGPGANVLTF.